Listed below are T cell receptor beta chains from one sample, sequenced in a study of tumor-infiltrating lymphocytes in primary liver carcinoma. TCRdb analysed the multiplex PCR reads with MiXCR anew, one entry per CDR3 protein. Among around 80,000 distinct CDR3 sequences listed, approximately 77% were seen once. Sequencing was carried out using liver tumor tissue from sampling region 1. These receptors were obtained from a man aged 35-49 years with primary liver carcinoma and hepatitis B virus infection. Each CDR3 is given with its conserved first and last residue. A D gene is named only where the DNA matches it firmly. Only part of the rows carry a size: once, few, many, or a class if the clone is expanded.

V gene: TRBV7-3
clone size: .
D gene: TRBD2
J gene: TRBJ2-1
CDR3 DNA: TGTGCCAGCAGCTCCCTGACAGCGGGAGGGCAGGGGGATGAGCAGTTCTTC
CDR3 protein: CASSSLTAGGQGDEQFF

V gene: TRBV7-9
clone size: .
D gene: TRBD2
J gene: TRBJ2-1
CDR3 DNA: TGTGCCAGCAGCCTGGGCAGGGCGGGAGTCTGGGATGAGCATTTCTTC
CDR3 protein: CASSLGRAGVWDEHFF

V gene: TRBV12-3/TRBV12-4
clone size: many
D gene: .
J gene: TRBJ2-2
CDR3 DNA: TGTGCCAGCAGTTTACTTGGAAACACCGGGGAGCTGTTTTTT
CDR3 protein: CASSLLGNTGELFF

V gene: TRBV11-3
clone size: medium-sized
D gene: .
J gene: TRBJ2-1
CDR3 DNA: TGTGCCAGCAGCTTTGCCAGCTACAATGAGCAGTTCTTC
CDR3 protein: CASSFASYNEQFF

V gene: TRBV4-1
clone size: .
D gene: .
J gene: TRBJ2-1
CDR3 DNA: TGCGCCAGTAGCCCCCACGCGCGCAGCTCCTACAATGAGCAGTTCTTC
CDR3 protein: CASSPHARSSYNEQFF

V gene: TRBV11-2
clone size: .
D gene: .
J gene: TRBJ2-3
CDR3 DNA: TGTGCCAGCACCCTAGTCGGCGCGGGGTCGTGTGAAGATACGCAGTATTTT
CDR3 protein: CASTLVGAGSCEDTQYF

V gene: TRBV11-2
clone size: .
D gene: TRBD2
J gene: TRBJ2-7
CDR3 DNA: TGTGCCAGCAGCCTCCCGGCGGGAGGAGGGAAGCAGTACTTC
CDR3 protein: CASSLPAGGGKQYF

V gene: TRBV6-1
clone size: many
D gene: .
J gene: TRBJ1-6
CDR3 DNA: TGTGCCAGCAGTGAACTAGACGGGGGCTCACCCCTCCACTTT
CDR3 protein: CASSELDGGSPLHF

V gene: TRBV13
clone size: .
D gene: .
J gene: TRBJ2-4
CDR3 DNA: TGTGCCAGTAGCACACTCCAGAGATCCAAAAACATTCAGTACTTC
CDR3 protein: CASSTLQRSKNIQYF

V gene: TRBV10-3
clone size: .
D gene: TRBD1
J gene: TRBJ2-5
CDR3 DNA: TGTACCGTGGTGGACAGGGCATTCGGAGGGACCCAGTACTTC
CDR3 protein: CTVVDRAFGGTQYF

V gene: TRBV29-1
clone size: .
D gene: .
J gene: TRBJ2-3
CDR3 DNA: TGCAGCGAGCAACAGGGACCCCTTAGCACAGATACGCAGTATTTT
CDR3 protein: CSEQQGPLSTDTQYF

V gene: TRBV7-9
clone size: .
D gene: .
J gene: TRBJ1-5
CDR3 DNA: TGTGCCAGCAGCAACACGGAGATCCGGCCCCAGCGTTTT
CDR3 protein: CASSNTEIRPQRF

V gene: TRBV6-2/TRBV6-3
clone size: .
D gene: .
J gene: TRBJ2-7
CDR3 DNA: TGTGCCAGCAACCTCTCGGAGGATTACGAGCAGTACTTC
CDR3 protein: CASNLSEDYEQYF

V gene: TRBV11-3
clone size: .
D gene: .
J gene: TRBJ2-2
CDR3 DNA: TGTGCCAGCAGCTTAGGGGCCATCGGGGAGCTGTTTTTT
CDR3 protein: CASSLGAIGELFF

V gene: TRBV12-5
clone size: many
D gene: .
J gene: TRBJ1-1
CDR3 DNA: TGTGCTAGTGGTTTCGGCACTGAAGCTTTCTTT
CDR3 protein: CASGFGTEAFF

V gene: TRBV11-2
clone size: .
D gene: TRBD2
J gene: TRBJ2-3
CDR3 DNA: TGTGTCAGCAGTGGCGGCGGGGGTGATACGCAGTATTTT
CDR3 protein: CVSSGGGGDTQYF

V gene: TRBV11-2
clone size: .
D gene: .
J gene: TRBJ2-7
CDR3 DNA: TGTGCCAGCCCATGGTCGGATAATCTACGAGGGCAGTACTTC
CDR3 protein: CASPWSDNLRGQYF

V gene: TRBV6-1
clone size: many
D gene: .
J gene: TRBJ1-5
CDR3 DNA: TGTGCCAGCAGAAGACAGGGCAATCAGCCCCAGCATTTT
CDR3 protein: CASRRQGNQPQHF

V gene: TRBV13
clone size: .
D gene: .
J gene: TRBJ1-2
CDR3 DNA: TGTGCCAGTAGCTTAAGCGGGGCGGGCTACACCTTC
CDR3 protein: CASSLSGAGYTF

V gene: TRBV4-2
clone size: .
D gene: .
J gene: TRBJ2-1
CDR3 DNA: TGCGCCAGCAGTATCGGGCTTGGGGGCCCCTGCGATGAGCAGTTCTTC
CDR3 protein: CASSIGLGGPCDEQFF

V gene: TRBV28
clone size: .
D gene: .
J gene: TRBJ1-5
CDR3 DNA: TGTGCCAGCATTGAAGACGGTTGGCAGCCCCAGCATTTT
CDR3 protein: CASIEDGWQPQHF

V gene: TRBV4-1
clone size: .
D gene: .
J gene: TRBJ2-1
CDR3 DNA: TGCGCCAGTAGGGTAGGGGGAGAAGTGTTCTTC
CDR3 protein: CASRVGGEVFF

V gene: TRBV5-5
clone size: .
D gene: .
J gene: TRBJ2-3
CDR3 DNA: TGTGCCAGCAGCTCGCTCCTAACGGCCAGAACAGATACGCAGTATTTT
CDR3 protein: CASSSLLTARTDTQYF

V gene: TRBV4-1
clone size: .
D gene: .
J gene: TRBJ2-7
CDR3 DNA: TGCGCCAGTAACCAAGGGCTGGGCGGCTCCTACGAGCAGTACTTC
CDR3 protein: CASNQGLGGSYEQYF

V gene: TRBV11-2
clone size: .
D gene: .
J gene: TRBJ1-2
CDR3 DNA: TGTGCCAGTAGCTTAGGTGGTGTAGGTACCCTCTATGGCTACATCTTC
CDR3 protein: CASSLGGVGTLYGYIF

V gene: TRBV11-2
clone size: medium-sized
D gene: .
J gene: TRBJ2-1
CDR3 DNA: TGTGCCAGCAGACCCACAGGTCGCGATGAGCAGTTCTTC
CDR3 protein: CASRPTGRDEQFF

V gene: TRBV28
clone size: .
D gene: .
J gene: TRBJ1-6
CDR3 DNA: TGTGCCAGCAATCTCGGGGGCAGGGTTGGATCACCCCTCCACTTT
CDR3 protein: CASNLGGRVGSPLHF

V gene: TRBV28
clone size: .
D gene: .
J gene: TRBJ1-4
CDR3 DNA: TGTGCCAGCAGATTACAGGAGAAGAATGATAAACTGTTTTTT
CDR3 protein: CASRLQEKNDKLFF

V gene: TRBV11-3
clone size: .
D gene: .
J gene: TRBJ2-1
CDR3 DNA: TGTGCCAGCAGCATATGGTCCCTAACGGGATCCGGTGAGCAGTTCTTC
CDR3 protein: CASSIWSLTGSGEQFF

V gene: TRBV10-2
clone size: .
D gene: .
J gene: TRBJ2-7
CDR3 DNA: TGCACCAGCTGTCGAAGCGTCAACGAGCAGTACTTC
CDR3 protein: CTSCRSVNEQYF

V gene: TRBV6-1
clone size: .
D gene: TRBD1
J gene: TRBJ1-3
CDR3 DNA: TGTGCCAGCAGTGAAGTGGGACAGAGCTGCTCTGGAAACACCATATATTTT
CDR3 protein: CASSEVGQSCSGNTIYF